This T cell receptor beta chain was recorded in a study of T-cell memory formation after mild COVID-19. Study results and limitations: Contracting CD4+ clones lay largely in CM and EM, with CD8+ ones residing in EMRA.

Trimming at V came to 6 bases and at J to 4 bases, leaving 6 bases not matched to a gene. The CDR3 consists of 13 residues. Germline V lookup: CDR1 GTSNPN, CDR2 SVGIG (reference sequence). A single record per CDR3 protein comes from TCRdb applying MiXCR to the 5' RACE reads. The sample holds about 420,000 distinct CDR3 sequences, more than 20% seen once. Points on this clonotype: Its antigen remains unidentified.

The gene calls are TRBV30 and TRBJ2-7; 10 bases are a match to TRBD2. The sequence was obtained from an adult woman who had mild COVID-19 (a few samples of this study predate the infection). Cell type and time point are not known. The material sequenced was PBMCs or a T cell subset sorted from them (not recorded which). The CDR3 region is CACLAGGRYEQYF. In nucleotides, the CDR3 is TGTGCCTGTTTAGCGGGGGGACGTTACGAGCAGTACTTC. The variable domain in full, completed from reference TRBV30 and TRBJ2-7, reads SQTIHQWPATLVQPVGSPLSLECTVEGTSNPNLYWYRQAAGRGLQLLFYSVGIGQISSEVPQNLSASRPQDRQFILSSKKLLLSDSGFYLCACLAGGRYEQYFGPGTRLTVT.